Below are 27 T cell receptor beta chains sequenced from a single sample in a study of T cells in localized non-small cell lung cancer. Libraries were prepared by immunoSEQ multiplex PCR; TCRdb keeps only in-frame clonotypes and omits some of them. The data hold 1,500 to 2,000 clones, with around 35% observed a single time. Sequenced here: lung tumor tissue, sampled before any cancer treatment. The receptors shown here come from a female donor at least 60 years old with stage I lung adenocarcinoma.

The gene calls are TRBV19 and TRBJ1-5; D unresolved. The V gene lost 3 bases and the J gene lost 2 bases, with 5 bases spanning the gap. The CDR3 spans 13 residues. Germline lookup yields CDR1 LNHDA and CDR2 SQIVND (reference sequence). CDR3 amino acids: CASSIPGNQPQHF. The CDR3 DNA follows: TGTGCCAGTAGTATCCCTGGCAATCAGCCCCAGCATTTT.

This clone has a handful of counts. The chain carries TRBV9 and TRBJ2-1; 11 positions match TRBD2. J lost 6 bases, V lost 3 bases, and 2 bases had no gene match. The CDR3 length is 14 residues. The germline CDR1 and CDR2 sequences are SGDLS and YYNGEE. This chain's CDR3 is CASSDGTSGNEQFF. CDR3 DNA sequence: TGTGCCAGCAGCGACGGGACTAGCGGCAATGAGCAGTTCTTC.

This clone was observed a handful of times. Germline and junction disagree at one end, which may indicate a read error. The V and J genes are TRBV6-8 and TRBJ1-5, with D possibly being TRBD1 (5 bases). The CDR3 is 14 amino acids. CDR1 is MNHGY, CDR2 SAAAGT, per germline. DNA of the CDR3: TGTGCCATCAGTGTCCTGGGGGACAATCAGCCCCAGCATTTT. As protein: CAISVLGDNQPQHF.

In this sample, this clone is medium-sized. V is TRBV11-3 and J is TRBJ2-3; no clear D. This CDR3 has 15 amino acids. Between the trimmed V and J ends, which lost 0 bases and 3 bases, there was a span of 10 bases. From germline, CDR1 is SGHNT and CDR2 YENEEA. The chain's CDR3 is CASSLDRRRTDTQYF. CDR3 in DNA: TGTGCCAGCAGCTTAGACAGGCGCCGGACAGATACGCAGTATTTT.

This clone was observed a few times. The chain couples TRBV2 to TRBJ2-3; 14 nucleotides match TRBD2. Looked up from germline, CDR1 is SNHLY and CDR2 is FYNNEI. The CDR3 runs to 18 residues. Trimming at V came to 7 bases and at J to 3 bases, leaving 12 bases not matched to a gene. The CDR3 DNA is TGTGCCAGCACCCAGACTAGCGGGGGGGCCTTACGTACAGATACGCAGTATTTT. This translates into CASTQTSGGALRTDTQYF.

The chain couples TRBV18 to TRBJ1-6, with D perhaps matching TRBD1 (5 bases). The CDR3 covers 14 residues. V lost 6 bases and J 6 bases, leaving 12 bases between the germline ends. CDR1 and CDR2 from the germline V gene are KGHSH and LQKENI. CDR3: CASSPQGSNSPLHF. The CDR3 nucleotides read TGTGCCAGCTCCCCCCAGGGCTCTAATTCACCCCTCCACTTT.

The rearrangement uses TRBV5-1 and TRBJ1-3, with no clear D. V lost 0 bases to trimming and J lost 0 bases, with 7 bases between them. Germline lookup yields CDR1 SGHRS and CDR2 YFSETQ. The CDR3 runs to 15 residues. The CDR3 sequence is CASSLESGSGNTIYF. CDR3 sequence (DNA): TGCGCCAGCAGCTTGGAGTCAGGCTCTGGAAACACCATATATTTT.

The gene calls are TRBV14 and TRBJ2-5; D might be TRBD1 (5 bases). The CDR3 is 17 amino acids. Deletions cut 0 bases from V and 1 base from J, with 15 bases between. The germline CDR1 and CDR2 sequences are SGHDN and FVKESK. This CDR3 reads CASSQDWGVTPQETQYF. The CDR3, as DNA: TGTGCCAGCAGCCAAGACTGGGGCGTTACCCCCCAAGAGACCCAGTACTTC.

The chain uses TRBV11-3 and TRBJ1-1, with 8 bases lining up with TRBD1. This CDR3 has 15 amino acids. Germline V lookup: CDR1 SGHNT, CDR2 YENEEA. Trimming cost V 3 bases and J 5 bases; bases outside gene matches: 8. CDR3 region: CASSLTRTGITEAFF. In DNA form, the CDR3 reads TGTGCCAGCAGCTTGACCAGGACAGGGATTACTGAAGCTTTCTTT.

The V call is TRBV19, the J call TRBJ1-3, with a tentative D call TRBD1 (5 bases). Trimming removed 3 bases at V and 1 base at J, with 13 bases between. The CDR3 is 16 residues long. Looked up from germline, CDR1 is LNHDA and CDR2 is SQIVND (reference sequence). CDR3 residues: CASSILEGTSGNTIYF. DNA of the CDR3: TGTGCCAGTAGTATTTTAGAGGGGACTTCTGGAAACACCATATATTTT. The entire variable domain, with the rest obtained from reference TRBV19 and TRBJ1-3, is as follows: DGGITQSPKYLFRKEGQNVTLSCEQNLNHDAMYWYRQDPGQGLRLIYYSQIVNDFQKGDIAEGYSVSREKKESFPLTVTSAQKNPTAFYLCASSILEGTSGNTIYFGEGSWLTVV.

In DNA, the CDR3 is TGTGCCAGTAGTCCCCCGACAGGGGCTGGCTACACCTTC. Translated: CASSPPTGAGYTF. J is TRBJ1-2 and V is TRBV19, with 8 bases matching TRBD1. With V trimmed by 5 bases and J by 7 bases, 6 bases remained unmatched. Germline V gives CDR1 LNHDA, CDR2 SQIVND (reference sequence). The CDR3 sequence is 13 residues long.

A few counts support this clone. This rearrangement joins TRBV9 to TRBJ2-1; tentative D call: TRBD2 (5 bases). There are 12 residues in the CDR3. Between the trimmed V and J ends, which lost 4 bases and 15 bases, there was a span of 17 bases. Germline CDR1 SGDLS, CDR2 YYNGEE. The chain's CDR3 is CASSRTAQSVFF. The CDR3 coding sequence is TGTGCCAGCAGCCGGACTGCTCAGTCGGTGTTCTTC.

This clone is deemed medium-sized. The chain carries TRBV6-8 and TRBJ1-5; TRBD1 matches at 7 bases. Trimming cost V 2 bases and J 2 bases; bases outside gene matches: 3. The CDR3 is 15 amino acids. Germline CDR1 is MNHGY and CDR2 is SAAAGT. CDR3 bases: TGTGCCAGCAGTTACAGCGGGACAGGCAATCAGCCCCAGCATTTT. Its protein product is CASSYSGTGNQPQHF.

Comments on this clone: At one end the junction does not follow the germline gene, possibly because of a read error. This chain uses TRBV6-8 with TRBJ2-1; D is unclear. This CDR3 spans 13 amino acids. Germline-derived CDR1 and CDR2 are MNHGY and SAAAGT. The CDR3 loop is CASSDSNVARQFF. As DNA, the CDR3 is TGTGCCAGCAGTGACTCGAATGTGGCGAGGCAGTTCTTC.

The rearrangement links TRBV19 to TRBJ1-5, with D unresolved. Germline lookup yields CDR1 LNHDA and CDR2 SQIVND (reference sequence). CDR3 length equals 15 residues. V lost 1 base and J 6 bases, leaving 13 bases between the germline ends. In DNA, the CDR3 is TGTGCCAGTAGTATAGGGGCCGGGCTAGGTCAGCCCCAGCATTTT. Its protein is CASSIGAGLGQPQHF.

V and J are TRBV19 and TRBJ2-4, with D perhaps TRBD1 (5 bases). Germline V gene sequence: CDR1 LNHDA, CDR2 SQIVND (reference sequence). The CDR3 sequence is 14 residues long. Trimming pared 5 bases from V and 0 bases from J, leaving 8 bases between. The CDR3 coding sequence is TGTGCCAGTAGTGCGACAGTAGCCAAAAACATTCAGTACTTC. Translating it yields CASSATVAKNIQYF.

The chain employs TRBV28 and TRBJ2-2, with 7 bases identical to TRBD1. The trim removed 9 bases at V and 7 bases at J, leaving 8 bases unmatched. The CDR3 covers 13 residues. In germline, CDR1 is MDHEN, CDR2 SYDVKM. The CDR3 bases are TGTGCCAGAAAAGGGGGCGCAGGCGGGGAGCTGTTTTTT. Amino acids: CARKGGAGGELFF.

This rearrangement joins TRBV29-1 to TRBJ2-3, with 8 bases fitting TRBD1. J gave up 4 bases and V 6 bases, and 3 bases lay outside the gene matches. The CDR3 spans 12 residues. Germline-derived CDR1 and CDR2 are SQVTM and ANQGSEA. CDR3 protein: CSVDREADTQYF. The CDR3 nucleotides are TGCAGCGTGGACAGGGAAGCAGATACGCAGTATTTT.

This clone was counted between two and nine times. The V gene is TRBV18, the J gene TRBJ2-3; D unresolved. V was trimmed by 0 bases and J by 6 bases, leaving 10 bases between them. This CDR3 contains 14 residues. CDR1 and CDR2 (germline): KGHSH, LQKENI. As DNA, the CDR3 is TGTGCCAGCTCACCACCCACCGTCAGGGATACGCAGTATTTT. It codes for CASSPPTVRDTQYF.

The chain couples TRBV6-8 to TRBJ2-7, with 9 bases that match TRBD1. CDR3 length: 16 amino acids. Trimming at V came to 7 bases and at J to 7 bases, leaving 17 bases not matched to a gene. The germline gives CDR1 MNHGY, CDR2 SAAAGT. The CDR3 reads CASMVGQGLTGWEQYF. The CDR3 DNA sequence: TGTGCCAGCATGGTCGGACAGGGGCTTACCGGGTGGGAGCAGTACTTC.

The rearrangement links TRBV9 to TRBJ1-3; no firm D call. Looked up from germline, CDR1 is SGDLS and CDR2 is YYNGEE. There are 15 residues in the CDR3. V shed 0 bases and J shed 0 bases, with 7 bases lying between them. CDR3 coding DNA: TGTGCCAGCAGCGTAGGAGGTGACTCTGGAAACACCATATATTTT. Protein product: CASSVGGDSGNTIYF.

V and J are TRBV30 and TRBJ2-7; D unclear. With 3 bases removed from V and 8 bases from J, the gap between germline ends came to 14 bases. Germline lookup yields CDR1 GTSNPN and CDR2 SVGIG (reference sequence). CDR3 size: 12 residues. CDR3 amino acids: CAWSIGPPQQYF. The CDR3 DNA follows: TGTGCCTGGAGCATAGGGCCTCCTCAGCAGTACTTC.

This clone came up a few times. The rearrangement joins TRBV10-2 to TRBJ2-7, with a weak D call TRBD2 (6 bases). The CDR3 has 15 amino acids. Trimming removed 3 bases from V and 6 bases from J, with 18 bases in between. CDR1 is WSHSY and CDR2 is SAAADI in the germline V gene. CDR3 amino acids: CASSEGAGLPGEQYF. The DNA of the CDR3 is TGCGCCAGCAGTGAAGGAGCGGGCCTTCCGGGCGAGCAGTACTTC.

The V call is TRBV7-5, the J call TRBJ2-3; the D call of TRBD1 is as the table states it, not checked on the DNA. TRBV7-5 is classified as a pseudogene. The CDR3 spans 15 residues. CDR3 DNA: TGTGCCAGCAGCTCCTACAGGGGGCTCACAGATACGCAGTATTTT. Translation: CASSSYRGLTDTQYF.

The CDR3 DNA is TGTGCCAGCAGCGGAGGACCGCAGCCCCGGGGCTACACCTTC. Translating gives CASSGGPQPRGYTF. This chain links TRBV9 with TRBJ1-2; D remains ambiguous. This CDR3 has 14 residues. V lost 3 bases and J lost 8, with 17 bases in between. Germline V gene data show CDR1 as SGDLS and CDR2 as YYNGEE. The whole variable domain, remainder taken from reference TRBV9 and TRBJ1-2, is DSGVTQTPKHLITATGQRVTLRCSPRSGDLSVYWYQQSLDQGLQFLIQYYNGEERAKGNILERFSAQQFPDLHSELNLSSLELGDSALYFCASSGGPQPRGYTFGSGTRLTVV.

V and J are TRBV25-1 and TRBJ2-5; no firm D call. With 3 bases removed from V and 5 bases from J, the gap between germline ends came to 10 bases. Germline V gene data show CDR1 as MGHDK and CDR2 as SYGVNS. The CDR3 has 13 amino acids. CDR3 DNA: TGTGCCAGCAGTGACAGCCTTCTTGAGACCCAGTACTTC. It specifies CASSDSLLETQYF.

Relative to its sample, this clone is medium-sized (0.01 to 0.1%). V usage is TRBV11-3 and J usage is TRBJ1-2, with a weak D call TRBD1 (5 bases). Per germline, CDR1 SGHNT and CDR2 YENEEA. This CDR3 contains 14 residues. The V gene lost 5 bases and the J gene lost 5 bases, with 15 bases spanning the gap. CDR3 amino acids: CASSDRQTSYGYTF. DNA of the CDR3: TGTGCCAGCAGCGATAGACAGACCTCTTATGGCTACACCTTC.